The clone carrying this T cell receptor (beta chain) was observed a few times. The sample comes from a study of blood T cell repertoires in COVID-19. Per the study methods: Reference gene primer amplification in the assay estimated nucleated cell counts. TCRdb's copy holds only in-frame clones and misses some; the assay was immunoSEQ multiplex PCR. Clonal size and the V and J genes are those of that table, whereas D and trimming came from the DNA. In the table there are 100,000 to 150,000 clones, approximately 81% of which are singletons. The origin of this receptor is a woman aged 55-70 years with active or convalescent COVID-19. The sequencing sample was made of peripheral blood.

The CDR3 DNA follows: TGTGCCAGCAGCACGACAACGACAGACTACTATGGCTACACCTTC. Its protein is CASSTTTTDYYGYTF. The chain recombines TRBV7-2 with TRBJ1-2, with a tentative D call TRBD1 (5 bases). The CDR3 loop spans 15 amino acids. Trimming took off 5 bases at V and 3 bases at J, with 16 bases between the two ends. Germline values: CDR1 SGHTA, CDR2 FQGNSA.